This T cell receptor beta chain was observed in a study of vaccination and CD4 T cells after COVID-19. Study-wide context: Vaccination of participants consisted of two doses of either BNT162b2 or mRNA-1273 vaccine. Overlapping spike pools from SARS-CoV-2 and HCoV-NL63, HCoV-OC43 and HCoV-229E served as culture stimuli.

Comments on this clonotype: Its specificity is unknown.

Sequencing of DNA taken from cultured CD4+ T cells relied on the Oncomine TCR Beta short-read assay. TCRdb itself ran the PCR reads through MiXCR, one entry per CDR3 protein. The sample yields about 20,000 distinct CDR3 sequences, about half seen once. Looked up from germline, CDR1 is SEHNR and CDR2 is FQNEAQ (reference sequence). The V and J ends lost 0 bases and 4 bases respectively, with 13 bases between them. The CDR3 sequence is 15 residues long. As for treatment: approximately nine-day PBMC culture with coronavirus spike peptide pools or control peptides (ViraFEST assay). Roughly 2.2 million PBMCs went into each well for culture with approximately 9.8 IU/ml IL-2 and around 9.6 ug/ml peptide pools.

Sequenced material: CD4+ T cells from blood, cultured in vitro, taken before SARS-CoV-2 vaccination. This chain uses TRBV7-9 with TRBJ2-7; D is unresolved. The origin of this receptor is a human donor who had recovered from COVID-19. The DNA for the CDR3 is TGTGCCAGCAGCTTAGCTTCGGACCCTAAATACGAGCAGTACTTC. Its protein product is CASSLASDPKYEQYF.